Listed below are T cell receptor beta chains from one sample, sequenced in a study of post-analysis software for immune sequencing data. TCRdb reprocessed the PCR reads with MiXCR, giving one entry per CDR3 protein. The sample consists of fewer than 900,000 distinct CDR3 sequences, 35% to 55% of them appearing once. The sequencing sample was made of blood. Every receptor here comes from a girl aged 10-17 years with multiple sclerosis. Each CDR3 is given with its conserved first and last residue. D genes are given only for firm matches. A clone size is listed for some rows: how often the clone was seen (once, few, many), or a class if it is expanded.

j_gene,d_gene,abundance,len,v_gene,CDR3aa,CDR3nt
TRBJ1-2,NA,NA,14,TRBV9,CASSTQASFYGYTF,TGTGCCAGCAGCACCCAGGCTAGCTTCTATGGCTACACCTTC
TRBJ2-3,NA,few,13,TRBV6-1,CASSQGRVDTQYF,TGTGCCAGCAGTCAGGGGCGGGTTGATACGCAGTATTTT
TRBJ2-7,TRBD1,NA,13,TRBV5-1,CASSLRQGTEQYF,TGCGCCAGCAGCCTCCGACAGGGGACCGAGCAGTACTTC
TRBJ2-1,NA,few,15,TRBV7-2,CASSPAGTTYNEQFF,TGTGCCAGCAGCCCCGCCGGGACCACCTACAATGAGCAGTTCTTC
TRBJ2-1,TRBD2,NA,20,TRBV2,CASRPGTSGRVVELYNEQFF,TGTGCCAGCAGACCCGGGACTAGCGGGAGGGTCGTGGAGTTGTACAATGAGCAGTTCTTC
TRBJ2-7,TRBD2,NA,15,TRBV4-1,CASSPMGGSETEQYF,TGCGCCAGCAGCCCCATGGGCGGGAGTGAAACCGAGCAGTACTTC
TRBJ2-5,NA,NA,15,TRBV7-7,CASSLGGGHEETQYF,TGTGCTAGCAGCTTAGGAGGGGGACACGAAGAGACCCAGTACTTC
TRBJ2-1,NA,few,16,TRBV28,CASSLGRLSSYNEQFF,TGTGCCAGCAGTTTAGGTAGGCTGAGCTCCTACAATGAGCAGTTCTTC
TRBJ2-1,NA,few,11,TRBV28,CASSSPREQFF,TGTGCCAGCAGTTCCCCAAGGGAGCAGTTCTTC
TRBJ2-3,TRBD2,NA,19,TRBV7-3,CASSSTAGGPTIDTDTQYF,TGTGCCAGCAGCTCGACAGCGGGAGGGCCCACTATTGACACAGATACGCAGTATTTT
TRBJ2-1,NA,NA,15,TRBV5-1,CASSFYGDSDNEQFF,TGCGCCAGCAGCTTCTACGGGGATTCTGACAATGAGCAGTTCTTC
TRBJ2-3,NA,NA,14,TRBV5-5,CASSIPTNTDTQYF,TGTGCCAGCAGCATCCCCACAAACACAGATACGCAGTATTTT
TRBJ1-2,NA,NA,13,TRBV27,CASSTAHRYGYTF,TGTGCCAGCAGTACCGCCCACCGCTATGGCTACACCTTC
TRBJ1-1,NA,NA,17,TRBV7-8,CASRGARVGTMNTEAFF,TGTGCCAGCAGAGGGGCCCGAGTCGGGACCATGAACACTGAAGCTTTCTTT
TRBJ2-1,NA,NA,14,TRBV13,CASSSWRGRNEQFF,TGTGCCAGCAGCTCGTGGCGGGGGCGTAATGAGCAGTTCTTC
TRBJ2-5,NA,NA,15,TRBV20-1,CSARGGLAPQETQYF,TGCAGTGCTAGAGGGGGTCTAGCCCCACAAGAGACCCAGTACTTC
TRBJ2-1,NA,NA,14,TRBV29-1,CSVEGAGRYNEQFF,TGCAGCGTTGAGGGGGCAGGGCGGTACAATGAGCAGTTCTTC
TRBJ1-1,NA,NA,14,TRBV30,CAWSVRGMNTEAFF,TGTGCCTGGAGTGTACGGGGCATGAACACTGAAGCTTTCTTT
TRBJ2-7,TRBD2,once,13,TRBV20-1,CSASSGKAYEQYF,TGCAGTGCTTCTAGCGGAAAAGCCTACGAGCAGTACTTC
TRBJ2-1,TRBD2,few,18,TRBV28,CASSLYFAGESSYNEQFF,TGTGCCAGCAGTTTATATTTCGCGGGAGAGAGCTCCTACAATGAGCAGTTCTTC
TRBJ2-1,TRBD2,NA,15,TRBV5-1,CASSLGSGSSNEQFF,TGCGCCAGCAGCTTGGGCAGCGGGAGTAGCAATGAGCAGTTCTTC
TRBJ2-3,NA,NA,16,TRBV13,CASSRRGGRLEDTQYF,TGTGCCAGCAGCCGGCGGGGAGGAAGGTTAGAAGATACGCAGTATTTT
TRBJ1-2,NA,NA,17,TRBV28,CASSLLEDRFTNYGYTF,TGTGCCAGCAGTTTATTGGAGGACAGATTCACTAACTATGGCTACACCTTC
TRBJ2-1,TRBD2,NA,19,TRBV12-3/TRBV12-4,CASSFRTSGRPSDYNEQFF,TGTGCCAGCAGTTTCCGGACTAGCGGGAGGCCCTCCGACTACAATGAGCAGTTCTTC
TRBJ2-5,TRBD1,NA,14,TRBV28,CASSKLDRVETQYF,TGTGCCAGCAGTAAACTCGACAGGGTAGAGACCCAGTACTTC
TRBJ2-3,NA,once,15,TRBV7-2,CASSQPGQGPDTQYF,TGTGCCAGCAGCCAGCCGGGACAAGGGCCGGATACGCAGTATTTT
TRBJ2-7,TRBD2,few,15,TRBV4-2,CASSRTSGRAEEQYF,TGTGCCAGCAGCCGGACTAGCGGGAGGGCGGAGGAGCAGTACTTC
TRBJ2-3,NA,NA,17,TRBV7-2,CASSLKGAGLVADTQYF,TGTGCCAGCAGCTTAAAGGGGGCGGGATTGGTGGCAGATACGCAGTATTTT
TRBJ2-1,NA,NA,15,TRBV2,CASTFGASSYNEQFF,TGTGCCAGCACTTTCGGCGCCAGCTCCTACAATGAGCAGTTCTTC
TRBJ1-2,NA,NA,11,TRBV28,CASSFASGYTF,TGTGCCAGCAGTTTCGCAAGTGGCTACACCTTC
TRBJ2-1,TRBD2,once,16,TRBV5-1,CASNSLTSGTYNEQFF,TGCGCCAGCAACTCCCTGACTAGCGGAACTTACAATGAGCAGTTCTTC
TRBJ2-5,NA,once,17,TRBV15,CATSREYRSRGRETQYF,TGTGCCACCAGCAGAGAATACCGCTCCCGGGGACGAGAGACCCAGTACTTC
TRBJ2-3,NA,NA,18,TRBV2,CASSDRRPADHTRDTQYF,TGTGCCAGCAGTGACCGACGGCCAGCGGACCACACACGGGATACGCAGTATTTT
TRBJ2-1,TRBD2,NA,20,TRBV12-3/TRBV12-4,CASAPLGTSGSVGLYNEQFF,TGTGCCAGCGCTCCCCTAGGGACTAGCGGGAGTGTGGGCCTCTACAATGAGCAGTTCTTC